These T cell receptor beta chains were read from a single sample in a study of cytomegalovirus exposure and HLA in healthy donors. Clones were sequenced by immunoSEQ multiplex PCR, and TCRdb holds only the in-frame ones, with some missing. Of approximately 96,000 clones in the sample, approximately 79% were seen once. The specimen was PBMCs. These receptor sequences come from a male donor in good health and CMV-seronegative. Both conserved end residues are part of each CDR3. The order of the fields is clone size, D gene, J gene, V gene, CDR3 protein, CDR3 DNA. The D gene is left open where the match is weak. Not every row has a clone size; where given, it reads once, few, many or a size class.

>.|.|TRBJ1-3|TRBV5-1
CASSLGQDGNTIYF
TGCGCCAGCAGCTTGGGGCAGGATGGAAACACCATATATTTT
>.|TRBD2|TRBJ2-5|TRBV11-2
CASSFQLAGVQETQYF
TGTGCCAGCAGCTTTCAACTAGCGGGAGTCCAAGAGACCCAGTACTTC
>.|TRBD2|TRBJ2-1|TRBV6-4
CASSDNGLAGVYEQFF
TGTGCCAGCAGTGACAATGGGCTAGCGGGAGTGTATGAGCAGTTCTTC
>.|TRBD1|TRBJ2-7|TRBV7-2
CASQKDRGHYEQYF
TGTGCCAGCCAAAAGGACAGGGGACATTACGAGCAGTACTTC
>.|.|TRBJ2-7|TRBV6-5
CASSPHILKYEQYF
TGTGCCAGCAGCCCACATATCCTGAAGTACGAGCAGTACTTC
>.|.|TRBJ1-2|TRBV29-1
CSVRGRGCGYTF
TGCAGCGTCCGCGGGAGGGGTTGTGGCTACACCTTC
>.|.|TRBJ2-2|TRBV27
CATGNRINTGELFF
TGTGCCACCGGAAACAGAATTAACACCGGGGAGCTGTTTTTT
>.|TRBD2|TRBJ2-7|TRBV10-2
CASSESRGSSYEQYF
TGCGCCAGCAGTGAATCTCGCGGGAGCTCCTACGAGCAGTACTTC
>.|TRBD1|TRBJ1-1|TRBV30
CAWSPGGPDTEAFF
TGTGCCTGGAGTCCAGGGGGCCCTGACACTGAAGCTTTCTTT
>.|TRBD1|TRBJ2-7|TRBV5-4
CASSLNRGRSYEQYF
TGTGCCAGCAGCTTGAACAGGGGGCGCTCCTACGAGCAGTACTTC
>once|.|TRBJ1-5|TRBV28
CASSLVDNYQPQHF
TGTGCCAGCAGTTTAGTGGACAATTATCAGCCCCAGCATTTT
>.|TRBD1|TRBJ2-7|TRBV5-1
CASSLEFRGTGHYEQYF
TGCGCCAGCAGCTTGGAATTCAGAGGGACAGGGCACTACGAGCAGTACTTC
>.|TRBD1|TRBJ2-7|TRBV28
CASSLSGQGAHEQYF
TGTGCCAGCAGTTTATCGGGACAGGGGGCCCACGAGCAGTACTTC
>.|.|TRBJ2-1|TRBV6-1
CASIARVLNEQFF
TGTGCCAGCATCGCTCGAGTACTCAATGAGCAGTTCTTC
>.|TRBD2|TRBJ2-7|TRBV4-1
CASSPGTSAGEQYF
TGCGCCAGCAGCCCCGGGACTAGTGCTGGCGAGCAGTACTTC
>.|.|TRBJ2-7|TRBV5-6
CASSLGRFYEQYF
TGTGCCAGCAGCTTGGGGCGGTTTTACGAGCAGTACTTC